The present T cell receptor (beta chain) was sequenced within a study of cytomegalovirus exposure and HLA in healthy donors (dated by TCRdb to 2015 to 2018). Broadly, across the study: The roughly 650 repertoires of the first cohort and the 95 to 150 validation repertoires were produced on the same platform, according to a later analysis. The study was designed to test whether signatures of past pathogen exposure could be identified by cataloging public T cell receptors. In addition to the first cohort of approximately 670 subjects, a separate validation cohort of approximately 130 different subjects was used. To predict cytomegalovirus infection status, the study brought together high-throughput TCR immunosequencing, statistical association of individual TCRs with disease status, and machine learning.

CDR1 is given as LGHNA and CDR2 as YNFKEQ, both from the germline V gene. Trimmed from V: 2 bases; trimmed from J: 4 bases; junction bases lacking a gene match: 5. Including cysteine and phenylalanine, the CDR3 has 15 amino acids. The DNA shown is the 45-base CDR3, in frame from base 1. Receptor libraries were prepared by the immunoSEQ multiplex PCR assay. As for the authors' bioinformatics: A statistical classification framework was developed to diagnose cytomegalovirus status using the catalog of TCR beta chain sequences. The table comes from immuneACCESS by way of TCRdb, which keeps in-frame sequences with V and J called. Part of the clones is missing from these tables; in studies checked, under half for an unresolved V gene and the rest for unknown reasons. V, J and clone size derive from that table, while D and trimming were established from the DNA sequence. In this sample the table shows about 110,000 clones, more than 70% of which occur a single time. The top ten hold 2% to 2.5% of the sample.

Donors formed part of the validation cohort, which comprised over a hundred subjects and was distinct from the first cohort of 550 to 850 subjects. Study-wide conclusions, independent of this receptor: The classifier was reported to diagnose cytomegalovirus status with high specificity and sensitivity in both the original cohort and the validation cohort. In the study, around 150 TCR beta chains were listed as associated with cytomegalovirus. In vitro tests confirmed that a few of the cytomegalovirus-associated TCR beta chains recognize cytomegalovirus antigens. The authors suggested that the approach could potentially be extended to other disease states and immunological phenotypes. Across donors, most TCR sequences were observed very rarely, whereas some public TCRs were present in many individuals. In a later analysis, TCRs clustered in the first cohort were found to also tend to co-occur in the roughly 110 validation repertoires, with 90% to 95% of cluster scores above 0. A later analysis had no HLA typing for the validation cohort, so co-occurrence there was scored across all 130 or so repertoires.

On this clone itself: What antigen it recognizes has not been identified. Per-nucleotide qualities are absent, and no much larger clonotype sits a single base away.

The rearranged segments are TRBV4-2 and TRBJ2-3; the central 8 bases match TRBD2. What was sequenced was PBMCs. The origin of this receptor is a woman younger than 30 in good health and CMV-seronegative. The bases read TGTGCCAGCAGCCAAATCGGGACTAGGTCAGATACGCAGTATTTT. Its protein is CASSQIGTRSDTQYF.